This T cell receptor beta chain was found in a study of CD8 T cells in ankylosing spondylitis. Overall study results and limits: The authors reported significant enrichment of disease-linked clones in matched ankylosing spondylitis synovial fluid. A TCR beta motif made of several highly homologous variants seemed typical of ankylosing spondylitis blood.

From the 5' RACE reads, TCRdb called clonotypes with MiXCR, one entry per CDR3 protein. The sample contains around 150,000 distinct CDR3 sequences, around a third of which appear only once. Ten or more counts support this clonotype. What it binds is not known. Sequencing used synovial fluid, either unsorted or a sorted T cell fraction (not recorded which). This receptor was identified in a male donor with ankylosing spondylitis.

The CDR3 region has the DNA TGTGCCAGCAGCCCTAGGACAGGGGCCTTATTCACTGAAGCTTTCTTT. Protein sequence: CASSPRTGALFTEAFF. The chain joins TRBV7-9 to TRBJ1-1, with 9 positions matching TRBD1. The CDR3 runs 16 residues. Trimming at V came to 5 bases and at J to 4 bases, leaving 11 bases not matched to a gene. The germline CDR1 and CDR2 sequences are SEHNR and FQNEAQ (reference sequence).